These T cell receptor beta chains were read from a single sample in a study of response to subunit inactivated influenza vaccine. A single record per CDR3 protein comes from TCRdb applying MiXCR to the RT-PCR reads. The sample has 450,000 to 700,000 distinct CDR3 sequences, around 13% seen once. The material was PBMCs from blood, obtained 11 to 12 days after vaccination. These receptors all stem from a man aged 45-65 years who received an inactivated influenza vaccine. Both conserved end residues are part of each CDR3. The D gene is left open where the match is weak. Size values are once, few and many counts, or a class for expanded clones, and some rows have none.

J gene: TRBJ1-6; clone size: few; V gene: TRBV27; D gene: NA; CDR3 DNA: TGTGCCAGCAACAGGGCAGGAAATTCACCCCTCCACTTT; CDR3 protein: CASNRAGNSPLHF
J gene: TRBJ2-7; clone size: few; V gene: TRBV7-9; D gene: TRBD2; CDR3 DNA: TGTGCCAGCAGCTCGGTGAGCGGGGCTGTGCAGTACTTC; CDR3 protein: CASSSVSGAVQYF
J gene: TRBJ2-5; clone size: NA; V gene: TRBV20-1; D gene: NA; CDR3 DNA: TGCAGTGCTAGACGGGGGCCGCGGGAAGAGACCCAGTGCTTC; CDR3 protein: CSARRGPREETQCF
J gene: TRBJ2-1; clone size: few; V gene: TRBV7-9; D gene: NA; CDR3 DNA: TGTGCCAGCACCTTCGGCACTCCTTCCTACAATGAGCAGTTCTTC; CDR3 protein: CASTFGTPSYNEQFF
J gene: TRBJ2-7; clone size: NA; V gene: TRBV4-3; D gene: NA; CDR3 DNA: TGCGCCAGCAGCCAAGAAGGCCCCCCGCTTTCGGGGTACCCCTACGAGCAGTACTTC; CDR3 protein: CASSQEGPPLSGYPYEQYF
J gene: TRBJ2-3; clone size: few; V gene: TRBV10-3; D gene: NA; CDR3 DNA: TGTGCCATCAGGGGACATTCCGGCACAGATACGCAGTATTTT; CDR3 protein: CAIRGHSGTDTQYF
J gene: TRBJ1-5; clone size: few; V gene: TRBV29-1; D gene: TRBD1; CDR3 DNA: TGCAGCGTTGAAGTCTCCGGGACAGGGAATCAGCCCCAGCATTTT; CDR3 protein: CSVEVSGTGNQPQHF
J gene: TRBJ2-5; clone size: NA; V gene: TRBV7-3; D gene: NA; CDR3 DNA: TGTGCCAGCAGCGCCAACTCCGGGACATCTGAGACCCAGTACTTC; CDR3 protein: CASSANSGTSETQYF
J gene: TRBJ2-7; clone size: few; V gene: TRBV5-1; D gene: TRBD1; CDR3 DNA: TGCGCCAGCAGCTTGGGCCGGGACAGGGCGTCCCAGTACTTC; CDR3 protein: CASSLGRDRASQYF
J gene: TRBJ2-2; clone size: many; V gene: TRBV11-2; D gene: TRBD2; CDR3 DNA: TGTGCCAGCAGCTCTCGACTAGCGAGAAACACCGGGGAGCTGTTTTTT; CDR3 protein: CASSSRLARNTGELFF
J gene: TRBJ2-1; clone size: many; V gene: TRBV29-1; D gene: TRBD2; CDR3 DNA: TGCAGCGTTGAAGATCGACTAGCGGGGATCAATGAGCAGTTCTTC; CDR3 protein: CSVEDRLAGINEQFF
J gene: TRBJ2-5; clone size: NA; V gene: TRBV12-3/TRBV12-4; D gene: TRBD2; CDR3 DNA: TGTGCCAGCAGCCCGGCTAGCGGGGTCACCCAAGAGACCCAGTACTTC; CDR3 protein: CASSPASGVTQETQYF
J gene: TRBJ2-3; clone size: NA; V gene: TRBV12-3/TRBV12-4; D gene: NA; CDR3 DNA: TGTGCCAGCAGAGACTCGGAGGGTACGCAGTATTTT; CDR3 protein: CASRDSEGTQYF
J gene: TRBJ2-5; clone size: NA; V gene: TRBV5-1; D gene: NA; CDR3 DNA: TGCGCCAGCAGCATAGACAGCACCCAAGAGACCCAGTACTTC; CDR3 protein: CASSIDSTQETQYF
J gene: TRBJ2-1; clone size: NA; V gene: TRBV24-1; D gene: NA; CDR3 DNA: TGTGCCACCAGTGATTCTCCCGGGTACAATGAGCAGTTCTTC; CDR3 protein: CATSDSPGYNEQFF
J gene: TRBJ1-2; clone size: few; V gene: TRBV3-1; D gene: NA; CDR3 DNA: TGTGCCAGCAGTCAAGGAGGAAGCTATGGCTACACCTTC; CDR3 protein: CASSQGGSYGYTF
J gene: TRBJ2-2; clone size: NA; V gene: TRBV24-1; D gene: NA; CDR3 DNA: TGTGCCACCAGTGATTGGCAGCTGACAGGGGAGCTGTTTTTT; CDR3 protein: CATSDWQLTGELFF
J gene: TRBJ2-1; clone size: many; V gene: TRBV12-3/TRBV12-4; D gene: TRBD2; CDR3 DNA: TGTGCCAGCGGCTCGGGCGGGGGTAGCTACAATGAGCAGTTCTTC; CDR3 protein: CASGSGGGSYNEQFF
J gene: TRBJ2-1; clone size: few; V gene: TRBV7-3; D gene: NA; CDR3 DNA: TGTGCCAGCAGCTTAACGGGCGGCGGTATCTACAATGAGCAGTTCTTC; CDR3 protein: CASSLTGGGIYNEQFF
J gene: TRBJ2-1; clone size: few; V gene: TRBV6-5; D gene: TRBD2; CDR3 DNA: TGTGCCAGCAGTTATATAACGGGGGGGGCAAATGAGCAGTTCTTC; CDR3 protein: CASSYITGGANEQFF
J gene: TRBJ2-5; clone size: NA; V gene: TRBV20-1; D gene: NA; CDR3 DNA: TGCAGTGCTAGTAAAGATCAGACCCAGTACTTC; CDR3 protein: CSASKDQTQYF
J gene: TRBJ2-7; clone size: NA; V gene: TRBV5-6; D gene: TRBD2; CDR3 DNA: TGTGCCAGCAGCTTTGGGGCAGCGGGAGTCCTAGTGGGCGAGCAGTACTTC; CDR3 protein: CASSFGAAGVLVGEQYF
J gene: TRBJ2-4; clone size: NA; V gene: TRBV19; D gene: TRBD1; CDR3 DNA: TGTGCCAGTAGTCAGGGGGCTTTTGGCAAAAACATTCAGTACTTC; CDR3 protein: CASSQGAFGKNIQYF
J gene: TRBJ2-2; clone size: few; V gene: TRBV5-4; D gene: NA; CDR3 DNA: TGTGCCAGCAGCTTGGGGCAGGAGGTGATCACCGGGGAGCTGTTTTTT; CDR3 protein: CASSLGQEVITGELFF
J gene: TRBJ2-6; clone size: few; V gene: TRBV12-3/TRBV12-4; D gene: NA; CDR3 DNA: TGTGCCAGCAGCTTCTTTGGGGCCAGTCACTCTGGGGCCAACGTCCTGACTTTC; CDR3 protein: CASSFFGASHSGANVLTF